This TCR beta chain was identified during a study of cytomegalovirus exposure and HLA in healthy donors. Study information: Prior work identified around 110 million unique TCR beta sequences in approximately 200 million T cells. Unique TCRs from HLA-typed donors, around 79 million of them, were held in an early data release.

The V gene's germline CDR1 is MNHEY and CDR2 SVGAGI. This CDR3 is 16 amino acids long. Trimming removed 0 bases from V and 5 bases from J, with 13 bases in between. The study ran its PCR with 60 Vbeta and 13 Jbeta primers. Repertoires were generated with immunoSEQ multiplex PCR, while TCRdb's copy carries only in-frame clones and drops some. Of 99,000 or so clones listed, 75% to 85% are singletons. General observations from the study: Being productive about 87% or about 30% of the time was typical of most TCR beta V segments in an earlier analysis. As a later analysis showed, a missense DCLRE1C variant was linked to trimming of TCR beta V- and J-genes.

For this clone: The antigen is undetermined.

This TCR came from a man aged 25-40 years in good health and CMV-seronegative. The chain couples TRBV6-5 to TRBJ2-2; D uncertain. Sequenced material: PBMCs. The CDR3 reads CASSYSKLTGTGELFF. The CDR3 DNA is TGTGCCAGCAGTTACTCGAAGTTGACTGGGACCGGGGAGCTGTTTTTT.